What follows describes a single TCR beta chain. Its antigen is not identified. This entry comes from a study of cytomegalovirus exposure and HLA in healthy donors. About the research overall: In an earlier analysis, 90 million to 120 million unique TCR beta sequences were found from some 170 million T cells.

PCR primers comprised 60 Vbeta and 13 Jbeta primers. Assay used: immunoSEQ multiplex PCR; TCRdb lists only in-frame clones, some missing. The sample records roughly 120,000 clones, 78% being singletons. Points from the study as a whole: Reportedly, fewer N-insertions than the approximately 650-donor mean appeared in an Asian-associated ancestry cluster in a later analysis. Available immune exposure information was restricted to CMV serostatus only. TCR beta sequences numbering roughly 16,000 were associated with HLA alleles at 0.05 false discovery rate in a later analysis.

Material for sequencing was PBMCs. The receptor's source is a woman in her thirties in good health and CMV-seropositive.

The CDR3 sequence: CASSPQAGGETQYF. CDR3 nucleotide sequence: TGTGCCAGCAGCCCCCAGGCCGGGGGAGAGACCCAGTACTTC. V and J are TRBV7-9 and TRBJ2-5; maybe TRBD2 (6 bases). CDR3 length: 14 residues. Germline CDR1 SEHNR, CDR2 FQNEAQ (reference sequence). The V gene lost 5 bases and the J gene lost 4 bases, with 14 bases spanning the gap.